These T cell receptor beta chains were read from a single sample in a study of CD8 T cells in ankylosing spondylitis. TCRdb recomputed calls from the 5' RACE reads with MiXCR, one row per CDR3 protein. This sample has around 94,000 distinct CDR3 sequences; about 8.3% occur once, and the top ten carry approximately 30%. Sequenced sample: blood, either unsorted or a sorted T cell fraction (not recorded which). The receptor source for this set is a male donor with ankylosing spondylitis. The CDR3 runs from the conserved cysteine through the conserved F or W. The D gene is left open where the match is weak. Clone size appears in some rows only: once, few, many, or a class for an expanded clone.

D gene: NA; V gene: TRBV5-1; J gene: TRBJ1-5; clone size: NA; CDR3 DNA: TGCGCCAGCAGCTTCGAGGGGCATCAGCCCCAGCATTTT; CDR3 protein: CASSFEGHQPQHF
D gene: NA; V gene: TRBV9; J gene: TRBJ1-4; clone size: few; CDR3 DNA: TGTGCCAGCAGCCCCGGGACCGCTGAAAAACTGTTTTTT; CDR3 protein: CASSPGTAEKLFF
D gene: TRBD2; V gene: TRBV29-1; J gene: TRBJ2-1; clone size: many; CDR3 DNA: TGCAGCGTTGGGGGACTAGCGGGAGTAACTTACAATGAGCAGTTCTTC; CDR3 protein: CSVGGLAGVTYNEQFF
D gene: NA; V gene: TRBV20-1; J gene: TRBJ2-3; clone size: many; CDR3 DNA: TGCAGTGCTAGGACAATAGCGGAGGGGACAGATACGCAGTATTTT; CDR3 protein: CSARTIAEGTDTQYF
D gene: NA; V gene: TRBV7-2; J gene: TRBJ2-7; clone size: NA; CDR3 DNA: TGTGCCAGCAGCTTAGTACCGAGATCCTACGAGCAGTACTTC; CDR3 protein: CASSLVPRSYEQYF
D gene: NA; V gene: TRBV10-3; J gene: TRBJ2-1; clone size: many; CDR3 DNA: TGTGCCGGCGGACCCTCCTACAATGAGCAGTTCTTC; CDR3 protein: CAGGPSYNEQFF
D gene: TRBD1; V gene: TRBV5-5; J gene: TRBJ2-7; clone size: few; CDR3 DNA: TGTGCCAGCAGCTCGGACAGGTCTAGCTCCTACGAGCAGTACTTC; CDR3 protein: CASSSDRSSSYEQYF
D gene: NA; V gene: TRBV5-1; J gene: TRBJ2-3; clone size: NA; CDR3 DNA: TGCGCCAGCCACGAGGGGGGGACTAGCACAGATACGCAGTATTTT; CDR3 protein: CASHEGGTSTDTQYF
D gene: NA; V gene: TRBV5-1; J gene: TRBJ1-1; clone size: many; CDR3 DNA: TGCGCCAGCAGCTATTCAGGTGGTCCCACTGAAGCTTTCTTT; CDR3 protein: CASSYSGGPTEAFF
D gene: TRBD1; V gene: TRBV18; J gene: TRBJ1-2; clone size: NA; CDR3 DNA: TGTGCCAGCTCACCACCCCTGACAGGGGCCGATGGCTACACCTTC; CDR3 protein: CASSPPLTGADGYTF
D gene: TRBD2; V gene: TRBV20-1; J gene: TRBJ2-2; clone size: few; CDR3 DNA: TGCAGTGCTAGAGCAGTCGGGGGGGGGACCGGGGAGCTGTTTTTT; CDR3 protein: CSARAVGGGTGELFF
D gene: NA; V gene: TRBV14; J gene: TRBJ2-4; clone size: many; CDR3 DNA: TGTGCCAGCAGTCGGACAGAGGCCAAAAACATTCAGTACTTC; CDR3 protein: CASSRTEAKNIQYF
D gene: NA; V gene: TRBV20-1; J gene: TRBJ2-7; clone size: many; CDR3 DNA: TGCAGTGCTGGGTCCATTACCTACGAGCAGTACTTC; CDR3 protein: CSAGSITYEQYF
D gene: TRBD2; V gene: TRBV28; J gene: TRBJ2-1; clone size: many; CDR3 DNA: TGTGCCAGCAGTTTAGCGGGGGGCAACGGTGAGCAGTTCTTC; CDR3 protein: CASSLAGGNGEQFF
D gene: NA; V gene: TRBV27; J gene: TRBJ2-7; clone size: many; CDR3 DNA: TGTGCCAGCAGCCCGGAGGGGGTAGTTTTCTACGAGCAGTACTTC; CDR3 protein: CASSPEGVVFYEQYF
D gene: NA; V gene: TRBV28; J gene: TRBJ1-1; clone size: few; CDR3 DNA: TGTGCCAGCAGGTGGACAGTTAACACTGAAGCTTTCTTT; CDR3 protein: CASRWTVNTEAFF
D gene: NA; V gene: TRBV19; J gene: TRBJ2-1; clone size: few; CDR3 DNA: TGTGCCAGTAGAGACGCGGCCTACAATGAGCAGTTCTTC; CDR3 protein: CASRDAAYNEQFF
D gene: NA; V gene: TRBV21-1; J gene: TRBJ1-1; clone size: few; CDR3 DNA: TGTGCCAGCAGCAAAGTGGAGGACAGGGACCTGAACACTGAAGCTTTCTTT; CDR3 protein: CASSKVEDRDLNTEAFF
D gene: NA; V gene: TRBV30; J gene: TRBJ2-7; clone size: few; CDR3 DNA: TGTGCCTGGAGTGTAGACAGGTCCTACGAGCAGTACTTC; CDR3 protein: CAWSVDRSYEQYF
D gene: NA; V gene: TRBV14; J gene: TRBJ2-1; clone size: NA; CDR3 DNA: TGTGCCAGCAGCGAGGGTGGGGCTAGCTCCTACAATGAGCAGTTCTTC; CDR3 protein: CASSEGGASSYNEQFF
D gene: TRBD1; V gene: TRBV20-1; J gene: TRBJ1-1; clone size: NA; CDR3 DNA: TGCAGTGCTATCAAAAGGACAGGGAACACTGAAGCTTTCTTT; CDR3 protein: CSAIKRTGNTEAFF
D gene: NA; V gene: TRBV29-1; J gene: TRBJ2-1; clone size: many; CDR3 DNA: TGCAGCGTTGTTGTGCTCGGCAGGGAATACGATGAGCAGTTCTTC; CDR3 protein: CSVVVLGREYDEQFF
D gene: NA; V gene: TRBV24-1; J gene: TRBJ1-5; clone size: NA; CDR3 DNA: TGTGCCACCAGTGCAGGCAATCAGCCCCAGCATTTT; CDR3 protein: CATSAGNQPQHF
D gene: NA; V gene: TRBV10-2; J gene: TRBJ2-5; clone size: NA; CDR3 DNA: TGCGCCAGCAGCACGGGACACCCGTCCGGGACCCAGTACTTC; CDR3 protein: CASSTGHPSGTQYF
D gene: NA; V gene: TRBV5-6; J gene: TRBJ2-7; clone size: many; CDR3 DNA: TGTGCCAGCAGCGGAGATGACGAGCAGTACTTC; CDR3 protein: CASSGDDEQYF
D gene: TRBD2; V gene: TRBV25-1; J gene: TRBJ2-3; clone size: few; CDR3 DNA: TGTGCCAGCAGTGAATTTGGTCTAGCGGGGAGCACAGATACGCAGTATTTT; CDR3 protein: CASSEFGLAGSTDTQYF
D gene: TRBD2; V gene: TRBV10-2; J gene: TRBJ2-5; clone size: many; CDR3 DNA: TGCGCCAGCAGTGAAATAGCGGGAGTGGACCAAGAGACCCAGTACTTC; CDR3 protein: CASSEIAGVDQETQYF
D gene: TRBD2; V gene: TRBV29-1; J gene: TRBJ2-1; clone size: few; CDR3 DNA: TGCAGAGATATATGCTGCTGTCTTCAGGGACTAGCGGGTCCGAATGAGCAGTTCTTC; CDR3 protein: CRDICCCLQGLAGPNEQFF
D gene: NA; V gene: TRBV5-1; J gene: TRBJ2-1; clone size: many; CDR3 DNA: TGCGCCAGCAGCTTGACAGGAAATGAGCAGTTCTTC; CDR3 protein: CASSLTGNEQFF
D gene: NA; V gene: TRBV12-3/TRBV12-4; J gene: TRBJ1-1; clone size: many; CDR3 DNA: TGTGCCAGCCGGGGTCTTAAGAACACTGAAGCTTTCTTT; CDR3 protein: CASRGLKNTEAFF
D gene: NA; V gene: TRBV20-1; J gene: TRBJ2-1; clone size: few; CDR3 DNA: TGCAGTGCTAGAGATCGAAGCGACTTCAATGAGCAGTTCTTC; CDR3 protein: CSARDRSDFNEQFF
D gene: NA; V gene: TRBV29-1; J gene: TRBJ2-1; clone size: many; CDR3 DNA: TGCAGCGGGCTCGATATGAGTGAGCAGTTCTTC; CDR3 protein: CSGLDMSEQFF
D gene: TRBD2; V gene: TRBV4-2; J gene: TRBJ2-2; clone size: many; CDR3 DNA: TGTGCCAGCAGCGGCCGGGCGGGGGCCGGGGAGCTGTTTTTT; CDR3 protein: CASSGRAGAGELFF
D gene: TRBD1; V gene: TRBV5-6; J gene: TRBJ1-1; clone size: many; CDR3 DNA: TGTGCCAGCAGCTTGGCCACAGGGGGGAGTACAGCTTTCTTT; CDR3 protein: CASSLATGGSTAFF
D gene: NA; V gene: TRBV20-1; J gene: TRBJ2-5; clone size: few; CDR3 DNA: TGCAGTGCTAGTCGACGAAGAGAGGGGACCCAGTACTTC; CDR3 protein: CSASRRREGTQYF
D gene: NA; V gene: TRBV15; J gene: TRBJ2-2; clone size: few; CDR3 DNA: TGTGCCACCAGCAGAGCGGAGCGCCCCGGGGAGCTGTTTTTT; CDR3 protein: CATSRAERPGELFF
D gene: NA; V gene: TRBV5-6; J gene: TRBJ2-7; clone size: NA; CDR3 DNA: TGTGCCAGCAGCTTGGGCCCGCCTGCCCACGAGCAGTACTTC; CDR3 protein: CASSLGPPAHEQYF
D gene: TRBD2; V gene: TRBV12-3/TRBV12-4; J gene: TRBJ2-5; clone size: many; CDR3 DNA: TGTGCCAGCAGTTCTCCTCTCGGGTTAGCGGGAGTAGAGGAGACCCAGTACTTC; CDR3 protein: CASSSPLGLAGVEETQYF
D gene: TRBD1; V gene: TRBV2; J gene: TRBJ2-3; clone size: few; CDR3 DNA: TGTGCCAGCAGTGACCAGGGGGAGACAGATACGCAGTATTTT; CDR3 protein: CASSDQGETDTQYF
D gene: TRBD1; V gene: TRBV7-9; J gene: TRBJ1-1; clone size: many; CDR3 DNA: TGTGCCAGCAGCACGACAGGGGAAAACACTGAAGCTTTCTTT; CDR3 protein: CASSTTGENTEAFF
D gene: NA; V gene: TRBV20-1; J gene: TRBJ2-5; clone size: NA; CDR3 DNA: TGCAGTGCTAGAGATTGGTCAGATGACCAAGAGACCCAGTACTTC; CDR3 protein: CSARDWSDDQETQYF
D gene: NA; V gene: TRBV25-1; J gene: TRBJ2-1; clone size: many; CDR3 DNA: TGTGCCAGCAGTAATTCGGGACAACACAATGAGCAGTTCTTC; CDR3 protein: CASSNSGQHNEQFF
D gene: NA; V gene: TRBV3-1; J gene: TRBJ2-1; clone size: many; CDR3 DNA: TGTGCCACCCTCTCCGACGGGAATGAGCAGTTCTTC; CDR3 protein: CATLSDGNEQFF
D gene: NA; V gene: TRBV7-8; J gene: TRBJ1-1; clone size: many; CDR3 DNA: TGTGCCAGCAGCCGGACAGTCAGTCTTATGAACACTGAAGCTTTCTTT; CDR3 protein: CASSRTVSLMNTEAFF
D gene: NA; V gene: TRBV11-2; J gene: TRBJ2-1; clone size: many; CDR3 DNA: TGTGCCAGCAGCTTAATCAATGAGCAGTTCTTC; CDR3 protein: CASSLINEQFF
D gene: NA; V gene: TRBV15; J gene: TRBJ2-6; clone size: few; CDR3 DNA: TGTGCCACCAGCAATAGGACAAACTCTGGGGCCAACGTCCTGACTTTC; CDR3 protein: CATSNRTNSGANVLTF
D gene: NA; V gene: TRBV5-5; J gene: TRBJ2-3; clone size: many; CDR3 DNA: TGTGCCAGCACCAGGGGGGACTACCCAGATACGCAGTATTTT; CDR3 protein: CASTRGDYPDTQYF
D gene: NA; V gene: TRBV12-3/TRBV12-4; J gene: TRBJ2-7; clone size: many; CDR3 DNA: TGTGCCAGCAGTTTGGAGGGACCCCTTGGAGAGCAGTACTTC; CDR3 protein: CASSLEGPLGEQYF
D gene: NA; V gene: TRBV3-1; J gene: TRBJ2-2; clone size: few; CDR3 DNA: TGTGCCAGCAGCCAAGATCAACCCAGGGTGGACACCGGGGAGCTGTTTTTT; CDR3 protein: CASSQDQPRVDTGELFF